These T cell receptor beta chains were read from a single sample in a study of a mutant IDH1 vaccine in newly diagnosed glioma. Method: immunoSEQ multiplex PCR; TCRdb's copy keeps in-frame clones and lacks some. Here the sample spans 60,000 to 85,000 clones, approximately 85% being singletons. Their specific antigens are unknown. The starting material was PBMCs, obtained from a glioma patient whose treatment included an IDH1 peptide vaccine. The source of these receptors is a woman aged 45-60 years with glioma. CDR3s include the opening cysteine and the closing phenylalanine or tryptophan. Fields, in order: D gene, J gene, clone size, V gene, CDR3 DNA, CDR3 protein. D genes are given only for firm matches. Size values are once, few and many counts, or a class for expanded clones, and some rows have none.

d_call: -
j_call: TRBJ2-7
clone_size: -
v_call: TRBV2
cdr3_nt: TGTGCCAGCAGGGGGGACACCTACTCCTACGAGCAGTACTTC
cdr3_aa: CASRGDTYSYEQYF

d_call: -
j_call: TRBJ2-3
clone_size: -
v_call: TRBV7-3
cdr3_nt: TGTGCCAGCAGCTTAGGGCAGGGGATATCTAGCACAGATACGCAGTATTTT
cdr3_aa: CASSLGQGISSTDTQYF

d_call: -
j_call: TRBJ1-5
clone_size: -
v_call: TRBV19
cdr3_nt: TGTGCCAGTAGGGACTATAGCAATCAGCCCCAGCATTTT
cdr3_aa: CASRDYSNQPQHF

d_call: -
j_call: TRBJ1-5
clone_size: -
v_call: TRBV28
cdr3_nt: TGTGCCAGTACTGGGGGGTCAGCCCGCAATCAGCCCCAGCATTTT
cdr3_aa: CASTGGSARNQPQHF

d_call: -
j_call: TRBJ1-6
clone_size: -
v_call: TRBV5-1
cdr3_nt: TGCGCCAGCAGCTTGGGGAGGGGACCCCTCCACTTT
cdr3_aa: CASSLGRGPLHF

d_call: TRBD2
j_call: TRBJ2-7
clone_size: once
v_call: TRBV11-2
cdr3_nt: TGTGCCAGCAGCATATTTTCGGGAGGGGGGTCCTACGAGCAGTACTTC
cdr3_aa: CASSIFSGGGSYEQYF

d_call: -
j_call: TRBJ2-3
clone_size: -
v_call: TRBV19
cdr3_nt: TGTGCCAGCCAGGGGAACACAGATACGCAGTATTTT
cdr3_aa: CASQGNTDTQYF

d_call: TRBD2
j_call: TRBJ2-5
clone_size: -
v_call: TRBV7-9
cdr3_nt: TGTGCCAGCAGTCGGACTAGGGGAGAGACCCAGTACTTC
cdr3_aa: CASSRTRGETQYF

d_call: TRBD2
j_call: TRBJ2-1
clone_size: -
v_call: TRBV10-1
cdr3_nt: TGCGCCAGCAGTGCTAGCGGGAGAGACAATGAGCAGTTCTTC
cdr3_aa: CASSASGRDNEQFF

d_call: TRBD2
j_call: TRBJ2-4
clone_size: -
v_call: TRBV30
cdr3_nt: TGTGCCTGGAGTGTACGGTCTGCGGGAGGAAACATTCAGTACTTC
cdr3_aa: CAWSVRSAGGNIQYF

d_call: TRBD2
j_call: TRBJ2-1
clone_size: -
v_call: TRBV27
cdr3_nt: TGTGCCAGCAGTTTTCACGCTAGCGGCAAACGGGACAATGAGCAGTTCTTC
cdr3_aa: CASSFHASGKRDNEQFF

d_call: -
j_call: TRBJ1-6
clone_size: -
v_call: TRBV30
cdr3_nt: TGTGCCTGGAGTGTACTTTCAGGGTATCGTTCACCCCTCCACTTT
cdr3_aa: CAWSVLSGYRSPLHF

d_call: -
j_call: TRBJ1-2
clone_size: -
v_call: TRBV15
cdr3_nt: TGTGCCACCCAGGGCAGCTGGGGCTACACCTTC
cdr3_aa: CATQGSWGYTF

d_call: TRBD2
j_call: TRBJ2-2
clone_size: -
v_call: TRBV11-2
cdr3_nt: TGTGCCAGCAGCTTAGAGTCGGGAGGCACCGGGGAGCTGTTTTTT
cdr3_aa: CASSLESGGTGELFF

d_call: -
j_call: TRBJ1-2
clone_size: -
v_call: TRBV13
cdr3_nt: TGTGCCAGCAGCTTTCTAGGGGACGGTAACTATGGCTACACCTTC
cdr3_aa: CASSFLGDGNYGYTF

d_call: -
j_call: TRBJ1-5
clone_size: -
v_call: TRBV9
cdr3_nt: TGTGCCAGCAGCGTCAGCCCTAGCAATCAGCCCCAGCATTTT
cdr3_aa: CASSVSPSNQPQHF

d_call: -
j_call: TRBJ2-3
clone_size: -
v_call: TRBV5-6
cdr3_nt: TGTGCCAGCAGCCCCGGTACCACAGATACGCAGTATTTT
cdr3_aa: CASSPGTTDTQYF

d_call: TRBD1
j_call: TRBJ2-7
clone_size: -
v_call: TRBV5-1
cdr3_nt: TGCGCCAGCAGCCCCGGGACAGGGGGCTATTTTTACGAGCAGTACTTC
cdr3_aa: CASSPGTGGYFYEQYF

d_call: TRBD2
j_call: TRBJ2-5
clone_size: -
v_call: TRBV2
cdr3_nt: TGTGCCAGCAGTGGACTAGCGGGAACCGGAGAGACCCAGTACTTC
cdr3_aa: CASSGLAGTGETQYF

d_call: -
j_call: TRBJ1-5
clone_size: -
v_call: TRBV9
cdr3_nt: TGTGCCAGCAGCGGACCCGGACTGGGCAATCAGCCCCAGCATTTT
cdr3_aa: CASSGPGLGNQPQHF

d_call: TRBD1
j_call: TRBJ1-3
clone_size: -
v_call: TRBV7-9
cdr3_nt: TGTGCCAGCAGCGACCAGACAGGGTCTGGAAACACCATATATTTT
cdr3_aa: CASSDQTGSGNTIYF

d_call: -
j_call: TRBJ2-6
clone_size: once
v_call: TRBV2
cdr3_nt: TGTGCCAGCGACAGCTCTGGGGCCAACGTCCTGACTTTC
cdr3_aa: CASDSSGANVLTF

d_call: -
j_call: TRBJ1-5
clone_size: once
v_call: TRBV5-1
cdr3_nt: TGCGCCAGCAGTCCCGTCGGAAGGGGGGATCAGCCCCAGCATTTT
cdr3_aa: CASSPVGRGDQPQHF

d_call: -
j_call: TRBJ1-1
clone_size: -
v_call: TRBV18
cdr3_nt: TGTGCCAGCTCACCACCGATAAAGCGAGGCACTGAAGCTTTCTTT
cdr3_aa: CASSPPIKRGTEAFF

d_call: -
j_call: TRBJ2-7
clone_size: -
v_call: TRBV28
cdr3_nt: TGTGCCAGCAGTTTCCACGAGCAGTACTTC
cdr3_aa: CASSFHEQYF

d_call: -
j_call: TRBJ2-7
clone_size: -
v_call: TRBV5-1
cdr3_nt: TGCGCCAGTAGAAATATGGACGGGTCCTACGAGCAGTACTTC
cdr3_aa: CASRNMDGSYEQYF

d_call: -
j_call: TRBJ2-7
clone_size: -
v_call: TRBV27
cdr3_nt: TGTGCCAGCAGTTTTCGACCGGTGGGAGGCTACGAGCAGTACTTC
cdr3_aa: CASSFRPVGGYEQYF